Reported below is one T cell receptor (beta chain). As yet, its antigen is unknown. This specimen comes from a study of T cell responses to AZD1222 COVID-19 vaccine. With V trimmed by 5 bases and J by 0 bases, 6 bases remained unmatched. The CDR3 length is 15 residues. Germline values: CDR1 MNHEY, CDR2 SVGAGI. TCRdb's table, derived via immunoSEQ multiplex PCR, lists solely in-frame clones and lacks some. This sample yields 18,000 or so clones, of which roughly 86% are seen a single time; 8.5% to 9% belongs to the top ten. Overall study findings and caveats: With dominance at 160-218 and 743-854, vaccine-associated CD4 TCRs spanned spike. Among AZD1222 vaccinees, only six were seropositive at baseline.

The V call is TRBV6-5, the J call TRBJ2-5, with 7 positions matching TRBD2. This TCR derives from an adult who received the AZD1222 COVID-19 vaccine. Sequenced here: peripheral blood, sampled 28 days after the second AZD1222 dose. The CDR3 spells CASSPSGAYQETQYF. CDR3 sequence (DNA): TGTGCCAGCAGTCCCAGCGGGGCCTACCAAGAGACCCAGTACTTC.